Below, one TCR beta chain is given with its context. The CDR3 spans 14 residues. The V gene's germline CDR1 is MDHEN and CDR2 SYDVKM. With 7 bases removed from V and 4 bases from J, the gap between germline ends came to 16 bases. Sequenced by immunoSEQ multiplex PCR; TCRdb stores in-frame clones only, minus some. The table records hundreds of thousands of clones, roughly 94% of them present only once. The data originate from a study of shared T cell receptors in the human thymus. Specimen: thymocytes. The rearrangement uses TRBV28 and TRBJ1-2; D gene unclear. The receptor was derived from a human donor. The CDR3 loop reads CASKAAAQGYGYTF. The CDR3 DNA is TGTGCCAGCAAAGCAGCGGCACAAGGCTATGGCTACACCTTC.